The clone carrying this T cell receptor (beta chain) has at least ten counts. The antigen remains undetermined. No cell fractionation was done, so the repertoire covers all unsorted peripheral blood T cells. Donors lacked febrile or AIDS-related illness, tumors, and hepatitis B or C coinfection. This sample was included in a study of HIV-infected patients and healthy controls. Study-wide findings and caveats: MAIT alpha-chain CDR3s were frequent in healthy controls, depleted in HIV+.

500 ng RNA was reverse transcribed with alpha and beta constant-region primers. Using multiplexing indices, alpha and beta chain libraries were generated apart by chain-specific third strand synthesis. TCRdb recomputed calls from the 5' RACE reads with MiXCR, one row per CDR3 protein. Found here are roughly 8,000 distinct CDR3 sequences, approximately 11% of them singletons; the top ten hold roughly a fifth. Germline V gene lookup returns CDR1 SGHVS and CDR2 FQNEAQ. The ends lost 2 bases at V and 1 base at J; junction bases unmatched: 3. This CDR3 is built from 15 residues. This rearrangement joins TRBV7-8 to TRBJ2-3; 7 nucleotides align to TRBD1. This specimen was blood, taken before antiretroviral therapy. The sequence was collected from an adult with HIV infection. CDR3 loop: CASSLYQGGTDTQYF. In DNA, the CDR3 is TGTGCCAGCAGCTTATACCAGGGGGGCACAGATACGCAGTATTTT. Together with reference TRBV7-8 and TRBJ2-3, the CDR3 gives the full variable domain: GAGVSQSPRYKVAKRGQDVALRCDPISGHVSLFWYQQALGQGPEFLTYFQNEAQLDKSGLPSDRFFAERPEGSVSTLKIQRTQQEDSAVYLCASSLYQGGTDTQYFGPGTRLTVL.